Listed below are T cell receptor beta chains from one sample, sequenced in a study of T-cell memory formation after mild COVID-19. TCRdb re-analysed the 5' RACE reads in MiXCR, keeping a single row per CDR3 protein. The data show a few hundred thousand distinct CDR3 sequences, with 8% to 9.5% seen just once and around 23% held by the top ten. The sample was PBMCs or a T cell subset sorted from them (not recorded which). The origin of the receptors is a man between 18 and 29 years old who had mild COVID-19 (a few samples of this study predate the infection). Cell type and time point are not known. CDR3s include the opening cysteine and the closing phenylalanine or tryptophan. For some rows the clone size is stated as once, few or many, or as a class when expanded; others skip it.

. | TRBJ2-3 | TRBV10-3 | CASLGQGVTDTQYF
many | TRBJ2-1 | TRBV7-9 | CASSLKLADDDEQFF
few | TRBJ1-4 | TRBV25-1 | CAITDGTGRLFF
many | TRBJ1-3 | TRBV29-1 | CSVSRTGGGRNTIYF
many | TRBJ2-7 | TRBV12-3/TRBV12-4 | CASSLLGEQYF
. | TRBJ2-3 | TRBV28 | CASSTTGGRNTQYF
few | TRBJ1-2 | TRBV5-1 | CASSPLGTGSRSNYGYTF
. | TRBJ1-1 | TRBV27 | CASSARALNTEAFF
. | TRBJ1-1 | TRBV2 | CASSGSGGEAFF
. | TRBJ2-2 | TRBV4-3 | CASSVGTLYSTGELFF
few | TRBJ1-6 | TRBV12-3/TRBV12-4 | CASRLRGDSPLHF
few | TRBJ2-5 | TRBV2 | CASNRLAGQETQYF
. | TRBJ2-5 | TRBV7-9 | CASRVQETQYF
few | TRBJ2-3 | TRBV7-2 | CASSLASLATDTQYF
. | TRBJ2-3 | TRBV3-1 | CASSSINRGHSTDTQYF
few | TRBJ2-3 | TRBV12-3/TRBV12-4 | CASSHGTGPDTQYF
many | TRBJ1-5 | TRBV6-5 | CASSYSTRQPQHF
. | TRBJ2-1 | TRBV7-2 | CASSQGLGGNEQFF
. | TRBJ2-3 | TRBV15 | CATSRGLEHTTDTQYF
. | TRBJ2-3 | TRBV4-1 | CASSQAPGGGGADTQYF
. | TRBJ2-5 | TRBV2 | CATSGGMRTQYF
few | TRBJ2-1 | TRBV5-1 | CASSGTGNYNEQFF
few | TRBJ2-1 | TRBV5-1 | CASSVEAGHEQFF
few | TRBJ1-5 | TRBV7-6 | CASSLEDGRGPQHF
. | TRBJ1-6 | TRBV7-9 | CASSLGQGNNSPLHF
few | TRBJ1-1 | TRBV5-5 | CASSRRGGPTEAFF
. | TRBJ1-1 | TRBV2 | CASGPGNTEAFF
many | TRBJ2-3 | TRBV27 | CASLAQGTDTQYF
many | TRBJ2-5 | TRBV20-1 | CSAETSQRETQYF
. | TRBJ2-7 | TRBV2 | CASTRNEQYF
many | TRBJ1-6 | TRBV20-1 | CSATGTGLLLSPLHF
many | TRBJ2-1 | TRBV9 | CASSVTAGPNNEQFF
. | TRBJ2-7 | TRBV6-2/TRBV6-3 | CASSPGLVDRGLEQYF
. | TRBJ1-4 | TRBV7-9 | CASSYRGIGQAGYGQDEKLFF
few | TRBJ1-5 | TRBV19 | CASSRRARDQPQHF
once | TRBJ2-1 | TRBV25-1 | CASSDQRTSGGINEQFF
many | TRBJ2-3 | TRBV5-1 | CASSFPGEGDTQYF
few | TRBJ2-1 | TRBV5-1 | CASSLGQGPWNEQFF
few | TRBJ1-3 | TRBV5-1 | CASSWGTGGFSSGNTIYF
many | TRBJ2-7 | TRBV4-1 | CASSQRGSGPYEQYF
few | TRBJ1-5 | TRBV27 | CASRSQGAGNQPQHF
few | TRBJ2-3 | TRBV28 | CASSTAWGLTSDTQYF
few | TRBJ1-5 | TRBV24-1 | CATSERGVLSPQHF
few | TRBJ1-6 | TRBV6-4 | CASSDSSVHLHF
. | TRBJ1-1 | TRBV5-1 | CASSLGHGEAFF
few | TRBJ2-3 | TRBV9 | CASSETAGDTDTQYF
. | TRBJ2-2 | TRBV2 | CASSPELGELFF
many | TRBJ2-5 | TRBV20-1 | CSARQYQETQYF
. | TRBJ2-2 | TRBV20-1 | CSARGGSTGELFF
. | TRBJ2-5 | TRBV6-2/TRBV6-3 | CASGHQETQYF